This entry concerns a single T cell receptor (beta chain). Its specificity is unknown. The junction differs from germline at one of its ends, possibly a read error. CDR1 is SGHTA, CDR2 FQGTGA, per germline. The CDR3 is made up of 16 amino acids. A second roughly 6 to 12 cycle PCR used barcoded and J-beta primers. TCRdb reprocessed the 5' RACE reads via MiXCR and lists one record per CDR3 protein. The data hold 1.5 million to 2 million distinct CDR3 sequences, with around 42% observed a single time. The sample originates from a study of blood T cells in healthy people across ages. Findings and limits, study-wide: The donors' CMV status was not determined, possibly confounding changes in expanded clonotypes. Fewer expanded clones and more diversity marked long-lived versus aged donors. Total diversity from one million sequenced T cells was likely underestimated.

The source of this sequence is a human donor in good health. The specimen was blood. The rearrangement joins TRBV7-3 to TRBJ2-1, with D unresolved. CDR3 loop: CASSLRPAHSYNEQFF. CDR3 nucleotide sequence: TGTGCCAGCAGCTTACGGCCAGCGCACTCCTACAACGAGCAGTTCTTC.